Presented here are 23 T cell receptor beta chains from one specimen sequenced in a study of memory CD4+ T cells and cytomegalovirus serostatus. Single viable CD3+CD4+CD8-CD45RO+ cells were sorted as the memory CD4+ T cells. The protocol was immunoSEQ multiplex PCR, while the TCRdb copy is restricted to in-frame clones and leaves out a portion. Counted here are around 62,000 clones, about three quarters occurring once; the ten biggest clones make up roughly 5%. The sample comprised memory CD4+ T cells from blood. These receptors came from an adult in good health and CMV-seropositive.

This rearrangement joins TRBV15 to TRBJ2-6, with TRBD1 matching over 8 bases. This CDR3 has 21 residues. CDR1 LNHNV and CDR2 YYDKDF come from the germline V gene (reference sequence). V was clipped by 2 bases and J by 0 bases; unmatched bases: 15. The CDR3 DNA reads TGTGCCACCAGCAGACTGGGGGCACCGGGACAGGCGAGCTCTGGGGCCAACGTCCTGACTTTC. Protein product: CATSRLGAPGQASSGANVLTF.

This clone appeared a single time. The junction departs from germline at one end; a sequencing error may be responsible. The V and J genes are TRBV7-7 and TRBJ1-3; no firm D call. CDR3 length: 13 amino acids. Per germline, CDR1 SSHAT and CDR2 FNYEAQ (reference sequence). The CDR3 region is CASSLNRGNTIYF. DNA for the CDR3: TGTGCTAGCAGCTTAAACAGAGGAAACACCATATATTTT.

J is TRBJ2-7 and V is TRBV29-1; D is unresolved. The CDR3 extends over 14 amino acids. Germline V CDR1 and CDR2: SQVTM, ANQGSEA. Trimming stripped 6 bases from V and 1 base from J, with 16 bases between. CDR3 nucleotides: TGCAGCGTAGCAGGTCTATTACAGTCCTACGAGCAGTACTTC. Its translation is CSVAGLLQSYEQYF.

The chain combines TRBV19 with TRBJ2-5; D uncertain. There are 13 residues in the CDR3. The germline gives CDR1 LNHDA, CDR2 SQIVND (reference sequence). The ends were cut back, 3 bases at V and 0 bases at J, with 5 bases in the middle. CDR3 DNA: TGTGCCAGTAGTATCAGAAACCAAGAGACCCAGTACTTC. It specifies CASSIRNQETQYF.

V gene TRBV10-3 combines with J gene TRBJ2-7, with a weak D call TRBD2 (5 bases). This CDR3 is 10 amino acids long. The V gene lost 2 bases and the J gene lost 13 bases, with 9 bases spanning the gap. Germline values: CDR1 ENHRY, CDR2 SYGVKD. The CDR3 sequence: CAISEGLLYF. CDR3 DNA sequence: TGTGCCATCAGTGAGGGACTCCTATACTTC.

CDR3 amino acids: CASSVAPSGAYEQYF. The CDR3 nucleotides are TGTGCCAGCAGCGTAGCTCCTAGCGGGGCATACGAGCAGTACTTC. This sequence joins TRBV9 and TRBJ2-7; 9 bases agree with TRBD2. V shed 0 bases, J shed 4 bases, and the junction held 5 bases outside the gene matches. CDR3 size: 15 residues. Germline V gene data show CDR1 as SGDLS and CDR2 as YYNGEE.

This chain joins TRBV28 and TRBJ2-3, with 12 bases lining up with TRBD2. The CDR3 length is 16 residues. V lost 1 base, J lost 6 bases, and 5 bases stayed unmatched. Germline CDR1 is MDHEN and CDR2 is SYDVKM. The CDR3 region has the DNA TGTGCCAGCAGTTTATCTAGCGGGGGGGCTCGCGATACGCAGTATTTT. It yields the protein CASSLSSGGARDTQYF.

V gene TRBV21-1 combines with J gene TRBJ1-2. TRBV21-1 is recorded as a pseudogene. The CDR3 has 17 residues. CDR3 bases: TGTGCCAGCAGCAACCGGATTGACCCAGTTAGTAACTATGGCTACACCTTC. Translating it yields CASSNRIDPVSNYGYTF.

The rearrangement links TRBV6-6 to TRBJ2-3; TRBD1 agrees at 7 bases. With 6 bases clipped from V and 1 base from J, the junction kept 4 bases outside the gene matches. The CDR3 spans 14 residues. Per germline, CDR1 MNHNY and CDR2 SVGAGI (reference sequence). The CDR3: CASRRDRGTDTQYF. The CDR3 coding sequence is TGTGCCAGCAGACGGGACAGAGGCACAGATACGCAGTATTTT.

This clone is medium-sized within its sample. CDR3 DNA: TGTGCCAGCAGTCGGAGGACAGCCGAAGGCTACACCTTC. Residues: CASSRRTAEGYTF. V usage is TRBV27 and J usage is TRBJ1-2, with D possibly matching TRBD1 (6 bases). Trimming left V 5 bases short and J 8 bases short, with 15 bases between. The CDR3 runs to 13 residues. The germline V gene encodes CDR1 MNHEY and CDR2 SMNVEV (reference sequence).

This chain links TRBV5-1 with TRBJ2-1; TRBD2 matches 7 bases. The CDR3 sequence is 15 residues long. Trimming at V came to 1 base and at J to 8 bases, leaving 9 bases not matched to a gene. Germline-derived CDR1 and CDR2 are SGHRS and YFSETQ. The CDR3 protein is CASSLLSAGDYEQFF. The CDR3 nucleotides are TGCGCCAGCAGCTTGTTGAGCGCGGGAGATTATGAGCAGTTCTTC.

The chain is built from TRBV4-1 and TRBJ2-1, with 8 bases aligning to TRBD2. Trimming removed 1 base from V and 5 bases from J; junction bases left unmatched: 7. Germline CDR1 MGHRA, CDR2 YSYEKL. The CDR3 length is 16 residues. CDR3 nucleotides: TGCGCCAGCAGCCAAGGAATAGCGGGGCTGAACAATGAGCAGTTCTTC. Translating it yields CASSQGIAGLNNEQFF.

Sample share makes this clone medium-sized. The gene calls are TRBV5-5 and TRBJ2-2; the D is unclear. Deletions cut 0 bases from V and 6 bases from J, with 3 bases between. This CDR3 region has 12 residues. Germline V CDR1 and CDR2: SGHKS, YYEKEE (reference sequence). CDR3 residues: CASSLGPGELFF. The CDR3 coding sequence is TGTGCCAGCAGCTTGGGGCCCGGGGAGCTGTTTTTT.

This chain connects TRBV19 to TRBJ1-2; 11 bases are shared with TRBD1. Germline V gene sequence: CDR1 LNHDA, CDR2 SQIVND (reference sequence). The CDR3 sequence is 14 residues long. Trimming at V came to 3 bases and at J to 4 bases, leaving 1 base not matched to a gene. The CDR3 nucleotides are TGTGCCAGTAGTATCGGACAGGGGGCCTATGGCTACACCTTC. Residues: CASSIGQGAYGYTF.

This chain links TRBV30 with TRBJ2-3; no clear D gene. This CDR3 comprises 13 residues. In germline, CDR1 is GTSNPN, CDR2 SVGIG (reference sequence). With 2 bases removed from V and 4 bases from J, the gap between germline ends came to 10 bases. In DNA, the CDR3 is TGTGCCTGGAGTAAAGGGCTAGCAGATACGCAGTATTTT. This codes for CAWSKGLADTQYF.

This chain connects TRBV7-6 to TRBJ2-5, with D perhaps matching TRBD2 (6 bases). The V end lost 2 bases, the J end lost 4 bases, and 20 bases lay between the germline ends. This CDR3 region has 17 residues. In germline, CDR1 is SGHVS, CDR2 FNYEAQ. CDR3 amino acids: CASSLLSSSVGGETQYF. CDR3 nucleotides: TGTGCCAGCAGCTTACTCTCCTCTAGCGTCGGAGGAGAGACCCAGTACTTC.

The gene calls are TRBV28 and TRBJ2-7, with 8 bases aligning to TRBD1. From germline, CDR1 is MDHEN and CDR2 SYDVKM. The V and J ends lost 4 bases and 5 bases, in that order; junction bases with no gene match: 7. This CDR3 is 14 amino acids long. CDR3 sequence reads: CASSYRDRYHEQYF. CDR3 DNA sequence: TGTGCCAGCAGTTACCGGGACAGGTACCACGAGCAGTACTTC.

CDR3 sequence (DNA): TGTGCCAGCCGTCCCTCAGCGGGGGATACGCAGTATTTT. Encoded protein: CASRPSAGDTQYF. V usage is TRBV18 and J usage is TRBJ2-3; 7 bases line up with TRBD2. Germline V gene lookup returns CDR1 KGHSH and CDR2 LQKENI. The CDR3 is 13 residues long. J lost 6 bases, V lost 8 bases, and 8 bases had no gene match.

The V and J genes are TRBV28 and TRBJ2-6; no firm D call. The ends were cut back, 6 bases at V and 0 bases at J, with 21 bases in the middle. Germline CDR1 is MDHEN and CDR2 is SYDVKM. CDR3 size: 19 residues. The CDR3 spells CASRQAGVGLISGANVLTF. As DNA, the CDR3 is TGTGCCAGCAGGCAAGCAGGAGTCGGCCTAATCTCTGGGGCCAACGTCCTGACTTTC. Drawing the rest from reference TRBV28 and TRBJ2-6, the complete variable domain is DVKVTQSSRYLVKRTGEKVFLECVQDMDHENMFWYRQDPGLGLRLIYFSYDVKMKEKGDIPEGYSVSREKKERFSLILESASTNQTSMYLCASRQAGVGLISGANVLTFGAGSRLTVL.

DNA of the CDR3: TGTGCCAGCAGGCAAGGACGAGGGTGGTACGAGCAGTACTTC. Protein: CASRQGRGWYEQYF. The chain combines TRBV28 with TRBJ2-7; D possibly corresponds to TRBD2 (5 bases). This CDR3 spans 14 amino acids. The ends were cut back, 6 bases at V and 4 bases at J, with 16 bases in the middle. In germline, CDR1 is MDHEN, CDR2 SYDVKM. The full variable domain, with the rest looked up from reference TRBV28 and TRBJ2-7, is DVKVTQSSRYLVKRTGEKVFLECVQDMDHENMFWYRQDPGLGLRLIYFSYDVKMKEKGDIPEGYSVSREKKERFSLILESASTNQTSMYLCASRQGRGWYEQYFGPGTRLTVT.

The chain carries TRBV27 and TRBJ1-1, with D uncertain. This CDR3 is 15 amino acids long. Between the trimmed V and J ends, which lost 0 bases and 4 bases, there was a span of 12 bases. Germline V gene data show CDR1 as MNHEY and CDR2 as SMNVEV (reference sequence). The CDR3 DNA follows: TGTGCCAGCAGTTTATCTTGGGGAGTGGGCACTGAAGCTTTCTTT. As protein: CASSLSWGVGTEAFF.

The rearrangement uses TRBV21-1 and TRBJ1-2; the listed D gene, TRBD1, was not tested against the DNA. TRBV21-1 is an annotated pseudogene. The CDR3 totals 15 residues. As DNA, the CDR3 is TGTGCCAGCAGCAAAAGGGACAGGGTAGCCTATGGCTACACCTTC. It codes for CASSKRDRVAYGYTF.

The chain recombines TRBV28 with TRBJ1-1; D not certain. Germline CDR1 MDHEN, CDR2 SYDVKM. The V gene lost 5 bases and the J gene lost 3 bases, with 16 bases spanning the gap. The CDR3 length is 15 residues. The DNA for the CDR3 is TGTGCCAGCAGTAAATCGGGGATTTGGGACACTGAAGCTTTCTTT. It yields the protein CASSKSGIWDTEAFF.